The 16 T cell receptor beta chains listed next were all sequenced from one sample in a study of blood T cell repertoires in COVID-19. Method: immunoSEQ multiplex PCR; TCRdb's copy keeps in-frame clones and lacks some. In the table there are a few hundred thousand clones, 85% to 90% of which are singletons. Sequenced sample: PBMCs or T cells enriched from blood (not recorded which). These receptors came from a man aged 18 to 30 who had recovered from COVID-19.

The genes are TRBV3-1 (or the pseudogene TRBV3-2) and TRBJ1-3; D is perhaps TRBD1 (6 bases). The CDR3 is 13 residues long. From germline, CDR1 is LGHDT and CDR2 YNNKEL (reference sequence). V was trimmed by 4 bases and J by 2 bases, leaving 6 bases between them. The CDR3 nucleotides are TGTGCCAGCAGCCCAGGGGCTGGAAACACCATATATTTT. Translation: CASSPGAGNTIYF.

V usage is TRBV2 and J usage is TRBJ1-2; D possibly corresponds to TRBD1 (6 bases). CDR1 is SNHLY, CDR2 FYNNEI, per germline. Trimming left V 3 bases short and J 3 bases short, with 11 bases between. The CDR3 length is 14 residues. Here the CDR3 DNA reads TGTGCCAGCAGTGAGGCCAGGGGCGACTATGGCTACACCTTC. This codes for CASSEARGDYGYTF.

This clone was detected only once. This chain connects TRBV7-3 to TRBJ2-1; 14 nucleotides align to TRBD2. Germline CDR1 reads SGHTA; CDR2 reads FQGTGA. V was pared by 5 bases and J by 5 bases, with 8 bases of the junction left unmatched. The CDR3 runs to 17 residues. DNA of the CDR3: TGTGCCAGCAGCCCCAGTGGGACTAGCGGGGGTAACAATGAGCAGTTCTTC. Amino acid sequence: CASSPSGTSGGNNEQFF. The full variable domain, rest sourced from reference TRBV7-3 and TRBJ2-1, is GAGVSQTPSNKVTEKGKYVELRCDPISGHTALYWYRQSLGQGPEFLIYFQGTGAADDSGLPNDRFFAVRPEGSVSTLKIQRTERGDSAVYLCASSPSGTSGGNNEQFFGPGTRLTVL.

V usage is TRBV19 and J usage is TRBJ2-1, with a weak D call TRBD2 (5 bases). This CDR3 contains 15 residues. Germline V gene sequence: CDR1 LNHDA, CDR2 SQIVND (reference sequence). Trimming stripped 6 bases from V and 4 bases from J, with 16 bases between. CDR3 amino acids: CASSRPGLVYNEQFF. The CDR3 coding sequence is TGTGCCAGTAGCCGCCCGGGATTAGTTTACAATGAGCAGTTCTTC.

The genes are TRBV5-1 and TRBJ1-1; D is unclear. V lost 0 bases to trimming and J lost 1 base, with 7 bases between them. The CDR3 has 14 residues. Germline CDR1 SGHRS, CDR2 YFSETQ. CDR3 residues: CASSLGHENTEAFF. The CDR3 DNA follows: TGCGCCAGCAGCTTGGGGCATGAGAACACTGAAGCTTTCTTT.

This chain uses TRBV30 with TRBJ1-1, with D unresolved. The CDR3 totals 12 residues. Deletions cut 4 bases from V and 4 bases from J, with 10 bases between. Germline lookup yields CDR1 GTSNPN and CDR2 SVGIG (reference sequence). The CDR3 coding sequence is TGTGCCTGGACGAGGTCTGGCACTGAAGCTTTCTTT. It is translated as CAWTRSGTEAFF.

The chain recombines TRBV27 with TRBJ2-7, with TRBD2 identical over 11 bases. V dropped 5 bases and J dropped 2; count of bases not matched to a gene: 8. Germline V gene sequence: CDR1 MNHEY, CDR2 SMNVEV (reference sequence). This CDR3 has 16 amino acids. The CDR3 region has the DNA TGTGCCAGCAGTCCGCTCCTAGCGGGGGGTCCCTACGAGCAGTACTTC. Amino acids: CASSPLLAGGPYEQYF.

The V call is TRBV19, the J call TRBJ1-6, with 8 bases lining up with TRBD1. CDR1 is LNHDA and CDR2 is SQIVND in the germline V gene (reference sequence). Trimming cost V 6 bases and J 6 bases; bases outside gene matches: 7. This CDR3 spans 15 amino acids. CDR3 sequence (DNA): TGTGCCAGTAGACCGACAGGGGCAATTAATTCACCCCTCCACTTT. As protein: CASRPTGAINSPLHF. Full variable domain (remainder filled in from reference TRBV19 and TRBJ1-6): DGGITQSPKYLFRKEGQNVTLSCEQNLNHDAMYWYRQDPGQGLRLIYYSQIVNDFQKGDIAEGYSVSREKKESFPLTVTSAQKNPTAFYLCASRPTGAINSPLHFGNGTRLTVT.

The rearrangement links TRBV7-3 to TRBJ2-3; D remains ambiguous. Germline loops: CDR1 SGHTA, CDR2 FQGTGA. The CDR3 sequence is 16 residues long. Trimming took off 5 bases at V and 0 bases at J, with 15 bases between the two ends. CDR3 bases: TGTGCCAGCAGCCCGGAACCAGCGTACAGCACAGATACGCAGTATTTT. Translated: CASSPEPAYSTDTQYF.

V gene TRBV27 combines with J gene TRBJ2-7; D gene ambiguous. V lost 3 bases to trimming and J lost 4 bases, with 13 bases between them. Looked up from germline, CDR1 is MNHEY and CDR2 is SMNVEV (reference sequence). This CDR3 is built from 14 residues. The CDR3 DNA sequence: TGTGCCAGCAGTTTTAGAAGATTCGGGTACGAGCAGTACTTC. Protein: CASSFRRFGYEQYF.

This clone was recorded only once. The chain combines TRBV4-2 with TRBJ1-5; D unclear. V shed 0 bases and J shed 3 bases, with 15 bases lying between them. The CDR3 runs to 17 residues. Germline values: CDR1 LGHNA, CDR2 YNFKEQ. The CDR3 protein is CASSQDLWVEDNQPQHF. In nucleotides, the CDR3 is TGTGCCAGCAGCCAAGATTTGTGGGTAGAGGACAATCAGCCCCAGCATTTT.

The chain carries TRBV18 and TRBJ2-7; perhaps TRBD1 as D (6 bases). Germline CDR1 is KGHSH and CDR2 is LQKENI. This CDR3 is 13 amino acids long. The V end was cut by 5 bases, the J end by 5 bases, with 13 bases between. Here the CDR3 reads CASSIGRGNEQYF. CDR3 in DNA: TGTGCCAGCTCAATTGGCAGGGGCAACGAGCAGTACTTC. Together with reference TRBV18 and TRBJ2-7, the CDR3 gives the full variable domain: NAGVMQNPRHLVRRRGQEARLRCSPMKGHSHVYWYRQLPEEGLKFMVYLQKENIIDESGMPKERFSAEFPKEGPSILRIQQVVRGDSAAYFCASSIGRGNEQYFGPGTRLTVT.

V and J are TRBV7-3 and TRBJ2-6; D unclear. This CDR3 comprises 17 residues. CDR1 SGHTA and CDR2 FQGTGA come from the germline V gene. The V gene lost 0 bases and the J gene lost 1 base, with 10 bases spanning the gap. DNA of the CDR3: TGTGCCAGCAGCTTAACATCAGTCGGGTCTGGGGCCAACGTCCTGACTTTC. Amino acid sequence: CASSLTSVGSGANVLTF.

This clone was counted between two and nine times. This CDR3 is also generated by other DNA sequences in the sample. The chain is built from TRBV3-1 (or the pseudogene TRBV3-2) and TRBJ1-2, with D possibly matching TRBD1 (6 bases). The germline gives CDR1 LGHDT, CDR2 YNNKEL (reference sequence). The CDR3 runs 12 residues. V was cut by 2 bases and J by 6 bases, with 7 bases left in between. As DNA, the CDR3 is TGTGCCAGCAGCCAACAGGGGAATGGCTACACCTTC. This gives the protein CASSQQGNGYTF.

The CDR3 DNA is TGTGCCAGCAGTTACTCGGGTGGTAGCGGGGATTTAAAATACTTC. The encoded protein is CASSYSGGSGDLKYF. V and J are TRBV6-5 and TRBJ2-7; 8 nucleotides match TRBD2. Germline CDR1 is MNHEY and CDR2 is SVGAGI. V was pared by 0 bases and J by 13 bases, with 14 bases of the junction left unmatched. The CDR3 loop spans 15 amino acids.

J is TRBJ1-5 and V is TRBV2; no clear D gene. Germline V gene lookup returns CDR1 SNHLY and CDR2 FYNNEI. V dropped 1 base and J dropped 2 bases, with 9 bases sitting between them. CDR3 size: 15 residues. CDR3 amino acids: CASSEGAFGNQPQHF. The CDR3, as DNA: TGTGCCAGCAGTGAAGGGGCATTTGGCAATCAGCCCCAGCATTTT.